This TCR beta chain originates from a study of blood T cell repertoires in COVID-19. Study context: There were acute and convalescent COVID-19 samples, and they came from the United States, Italy and Spain. T cells, B-cell-depleted T cells, or PBMCs supplied cDNA or gDNA.

The V end was cut by 0 bases, the J end by 5 bases, with 22 bases between. The CDR3 totals 18 residues. From germline, CDR1 is MGHRA and CDR2 YSYEKL. Authors' data handling: Reference gene primer amplification gave nucleated cell count estimates. Clones were read by immunoSEQ multiplex PCR, and TCRdb kept only the in-frame ones, dropping some. The V and J calls and clone size were taken over from that table, and D and trimming were inferred from the DNA. The profile shows about 160,000 clones, roughly 87% of them singletons. Sample: peripheral blood. The gene calls are TRBV4-1 and TRBJ1-2; weak D call: TRBD1 (5 bases). The sequence was obtained from a woman aged 60-75 years who had recovered from COVID-19. Here the CDR3 DNA reads TGCGCCAGCAGCCAAGACGGACGGTGGGGGGGGACTAGATATGGCTACACCTTC. Amino acid sequence: CASSQDGRWGGTRYGYTF.